This entry lists 5 T cell receptor beta chains sequenced from one sample in a study of T cell responses to AZD1222 COVID-19 vaccine. The data were produced by immunoSEQ multiplex PCR, yet TCRdb's version contains in-frame clones alone and is incomplete. The data show under 150,000 clones, around nine tenths seen once. The source material was peripheral blood, sampled on day 0 of AZD1222 vaccination. These receptor sequences come from an adult in good health.

V gene TRBV13 combines with J gene TRBJ1-1, with D possibly TRBD1 on 5 matching bases. Germline-derived CDR1 and CDR2 are PRHDT and FYEKMQ (reference sequence). V shed 8 bases and J shed 7 bases, with 14 bases lying between them. This CDR3 comprises 12 residues. CDR3 sequence (DNA): TGTGCCAGCGGTGGGGACGGAGGTGAAGCTTTCTTT. Protein product: CASGGDGGEAFF.

The chain combines TRBV6-5 with TRBJ1-3; D is perhaps TRBD1 (5 bases). Trimming removed 6 bases at V and 6 bases at J, with 12 bases between. Germline values: CDR1 MNHEY, CDR2 SVGAGI. There are 13 residues in the CDR3. The CDR3 region is CASSPGMENTIYF. CDR3 nucleotide sequence: TGTGCCAGCAGCCCAGGGATGGAAAACACCATATATTTT.

The chain recombines TRBV6-5 with TRBJ2-3, with TRBD2 matching 7 bases. The germline V gene has CDR1 MNHEY and CDR2 SVGAGI. This CDR3 is 15 amino acids long. After removal of 8 bases from V and 0 bases from J, the junction contained 8 bases not matched to a gene. The CDR3 protein is CASSRLASSTDTQYF. For the CDR3, the DNA is TGTGCCAGCTCGCGACTAGCCTCTAGCACAGATACGCAGTATTTT.

The chain uses TRBV7-2 and TRBJ1-2, with D uncertain. V was shortened by 1 base and J by 2 bases, with 8 bases between the two germline ends. The CDR3 is 14 amino acids. Germline CDR1 reads SGHTA; CDR2 reads FQGNSA. This chain's CDR3 is CASSLDLTNYGYTF. The DNA of the CDR3 is TGTGCCAGCAGCTTAGACCTAACAAACTATGGCTACACCTTC.

The genes are TRBV4-1 and TRBJ1-5; D gene ambiguous. This CDR3 spans 15 amino acids. Trimming took 1 base from V and 3 from J, leaving 10 bases between them. The V gene's germline CDR1 is MGHRA and CDR2 YSYEKL. The chain's CDR3 is CASSQVPGSNQPQHF. The CDR3 nucleotides are TGCGCCAGCAGCCAAGTACCAGGTTCCAATCAGCCCCAGCATTTT.